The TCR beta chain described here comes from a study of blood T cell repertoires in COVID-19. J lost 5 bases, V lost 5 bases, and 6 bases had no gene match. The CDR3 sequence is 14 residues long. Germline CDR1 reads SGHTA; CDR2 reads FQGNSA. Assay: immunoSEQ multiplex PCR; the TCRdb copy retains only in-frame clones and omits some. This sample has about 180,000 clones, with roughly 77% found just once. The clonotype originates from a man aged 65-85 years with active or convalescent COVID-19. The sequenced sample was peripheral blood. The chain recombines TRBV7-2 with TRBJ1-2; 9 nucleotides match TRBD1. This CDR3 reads CASSPMGQGYGYTF. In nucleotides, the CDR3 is TGTGCCAGCAGCCCAATGGGACAGGGATATGGCTACACCTTC.